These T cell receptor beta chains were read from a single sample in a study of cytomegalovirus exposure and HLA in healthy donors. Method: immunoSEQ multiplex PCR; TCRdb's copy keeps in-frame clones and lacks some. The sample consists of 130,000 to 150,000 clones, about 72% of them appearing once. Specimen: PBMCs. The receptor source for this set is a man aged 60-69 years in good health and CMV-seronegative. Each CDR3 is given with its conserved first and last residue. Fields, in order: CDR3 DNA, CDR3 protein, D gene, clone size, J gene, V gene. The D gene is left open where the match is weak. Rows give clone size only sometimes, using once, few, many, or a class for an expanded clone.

TGCGCCAGCAGTCACCAGGACAGATATAGCAATCAGCCCCAGCATTTT,CASSHQDRYSNQPQHF,NA,NA,TRBJ1-5,TRBV23-1
TGCGCCAGCAGCTTGGGGGGGCGTTCAGGGAACTATGGCTACACCTTC,CASSLGGRSGNYGYTF,NA,NA,TRBJ1-2,TRBV5-1
TGCAGCGTGGGGACAGGATATAGCAATCAGCCCCAGCATTTT,CSVGTGYSNQPQHF,TRBD1,NA,TRBJ1-5,TRBV29-1
TGCGCCAGCAGCGCGTGGACAGGGGGCCAGGACACTGAAGCTTTCTTT,CASSAWTGGQDTEAFF,TRBD1,NA,TRBJ1-1,TRBV5-1
TGCGGCGGGGCAGTGAACACTGAAGCTTTCTTT,CGGAVNTEAFF,NA,NA,TRBJ1-1,TRBV20-1
TGTGCCAGCAGTGAGGACAGGGACTACGGGGCCAACGTCCTGACTTTC,CASSEDRDYGANVLTF,NA,NA,TRBJ2-6,TRBV25-1
TGTGCCAGCAGAGCCAACCTCGGACTAGAAGAGACCCAGTACTTC,CASRANLGLEETQYF,TRBD2,NA,TRBJ2-5,TRBV9
TGCGCCAGCAGCTTGGACAGGTCCGGAGAAGCTTTCTTT,CASSLDRSGEAFF,NA,few,TRBJ1-1,TRBV5-1
TGTGCCAGCAGTTTAGGTGACAGGGGCTATGGCTACACCTTC,CASSLGDRGYGYTF,TRBD1,NA,TRBJ1-2,TRBV28
TGTGCCAGCAGCTCCGTCCGCAGTGTGACTGAAGCTTTCTTT,CASSSVRSVTEAFF,NA,NA,TRBJ1-1,TRBV11-2
TGTGCCACCATCGGGACAGGGGGCTACGAGCAGTACTTC,CATIGTGGYEQYF,TRBD1,NA,TRBJ2-7,TRBV25-1
TGTGCCAGCAGCTTGGACAGGGGCGGTCAGCCCCAGCATTTT,CASSLDRGGQPQHF,TRBD1,NA,TRBJ1-5,TRBV5-6
TGTGCCAGCAGCCTGACAGGGGGCCTAAGCTCTGGAAACACCATATATTTT,CASSLTGGLSSGNTIYF,TRBD1,NA,TRBJ1-3,TRBV5-4
TGTGCCAGCAAGATAGGGGATAGCAATCAGCCCCAGCATTTT,CASKIGDSNQPQHF,NA,NA,TRBJ1-5,TRBV28
TGCGCCAGCAGCTTGGGGGCAGGGGGCGATTTAAACTATGGCTACACCTTC,CASSLGAGGDLNYGYTF,TRBD1,few,TRBJ1-2,TRBV5-1
TGTGCCAGCAGCTTAGGGGCAGGTCCAGGTCCCCAGCATTTT,CASSLGAGPGPQHF,NA,few,TRBJ1-5,TRBV7-2
TGCAGCGTTGCGACAGGGAGTACTGGAAACACCATATATTTT,CSVATGSTGNTIYF,TRBD1,few,TRBJ1-3,TRBV29-1
TGTGCCAGCAGCCCGACCGGGGTCAAATCCTACGAGCAGTACTTC,CASSPTGVKSYEQYF,NA,NA,TRBJ2-7,TRBV4-2
TGTGCCAGCAGATTACAGGGGGGGCCCAAAGAGACCCAGTACTTC,CASRLQGGPKETQYF,NA,NA,TRBJ2-5,TRBV6-6
TGTGCCAGCAGCTTATCCGGACAGTCAATCTACGAGCAGTACTTC,CASSLSGQSIYEQYF,NA,NA,TRBJ2-7,TRBV7-2
TGTGCCATCAGTGAGTCGACAGTTAACTATGGCTACACCTTC,CAISESTVNYGYTF,NA,NA,TRBJ1-2,TRBV10-3
TGTGCCAGCAGCGGAAGGGAAGGGGGAAACACCGGGGAGCTGTTTTTT,CASSGREGGNTGELFF,NA,few,TRBJ2-2,TRBV6-6
TGTGCCAGCAGTGTCAGACAGGGGCTGAACACCGGGGAGCTGTTTTTT,CASSVRQGLNTGELFF,TRBD1,few,TRBJ2-2,TRBV28
TGTGCCAGCAGCTTAGAGGGGGCTGGTTCACCCCTCCACTTT,CASSLEGAGSPLHF,TRBD1,NA,TRBJ1-6,TRBV7-3
TGTGCCAGCAGAAAGACTAGCACCTACGAGCAGTACTTC,CASRKTSTYEQYF,TRBD2,NA,TRBJ2-7,TRBV28
TGTGCCATCAGTGCCTCGGTGGGGGGGACCAATTCACCCCTCCACTTT,CAISASVGGTNSPLHF,NA,NA,TRBJ1-6,TRBV10-3
TGTGCCAGCAGTTTACGGGGGTTTGAAAACACCATATATTTT,CASSLRGFENTIYF,NA,NA,TRBJ1-3,TRBV27
TGTGCCAGCAGCCGCGCCACCGGGACAGGGAACACTGAAGCTTTCTTT,CASSRATGTGNTEAFF,TRBD1,NA,TRBJ1-1,TRBV5-4
TGTGCCAGCAGCGTAGGGACAGGGGTGGCCTACGAGCAGTACTTC,CASSVGTGVAYEQYF,TRBD1,NA,TRBJ2-7,TRBV9
TGTGCCAGCAGCGTAGTGTCGGGACAGGCCTACGAGCAGTACTTC,CASSVVSGQAYEQYF,TRBD1,once,TRBJ2-7,TRBV9
TGCGCCAGCAGCCAAGATAGGAGGGGCTCCTACAATGAGCAGTTCTTC,CASSQDRRGSYNEQFF,NA,few,TRBJ2-1,TRBV4-1
TGTGCCAGCAGCTTGGACGTAGAAGAGACCCAGTACTTC,CASSLDVEETQYF,NA,NA,TRBJ2-5,TRBV5-4
TGCGCCAGCAGCCAAGATCTGGGGACACACAATGAGCAGTTCTTC,CASSQDLGTHNEQFF,NA,NA,TRBJ2-1,TRBV4-3
TGTGCCAGCAGAGCGGACAGGGGGCCTTCTCAGCCCCAGCATTTT,CASRADRGPSQPQHF,TRBD1,few,TRBJ1-5,TRBV28
TGTGCCAGCAGCCTCGGGCTAGCGGGCTCCTACGAGCAGTACTTC,CASSLGLAGSYEQYF,TRBD2,NA,TRBJ2-7,TRBV5-4
TGTGCCAGCAGTGAAGAACACCGGGGGGAGCAGTTCTTC,CASSEEHRGEQFF,NA,NA,TRBJ2-1,TRBV2
TGCGCCAGCAGTCGGGACGGGAGGAGCAATCAGCCCCAGCATTTT,CASSRDGRSNQPQHF,NA,NA,TRBJ1-5,TRBV5-1
TGTGCCAGCAGCTTAGTAGTAGCGGGAGCTAAAGATACGCAGTATTTT,CASSLVVAGAKDTQYF,TRBD2,NA,TRBJ2-3,TRBV7-3
TGTGCCAGCAGCTTATGGCCGGGACAGGGGAGCTATGGCTACACCTTC,CASSLWPGQGSYGYTF,TRBD1,NA,TRBJ1-2,TRBV5-4
TGCGCCAGCAGTGAGTCGCAGGGACAGGGGGGCCACGAGCAGTACTTC,CASSESQGQGGHEQYF,TRBD1,NA,TRBJ2-7,TRBV10-1
TGTGCCAGCAGTTCCCAGACTAGCGGGAGGGGGACGCAGTATTTT,CASSSQTSGRGTQYF,TRBD2,few,TRBJ2-3,TRBV27
TGTGCCAGCAGTTCCCCCCGCGGGTCCTACGAGCAGTACTTC,CASSSPRGSYEQYF,NA,few,TRBJ2-7,TRBV6-6
TGTGCCAGCAGTGCGACAGGCGGTTACGAGCAGTACTTC,CASSATGGYEQYF,NA,NA,TRBJ2-7,TRBV6-1
TGTGCCTGGAGTGCCGGGACAGGGGGCGAAGAGCAGTACTTC,CAWSAGTGGEEQYF,TRBD1,NA,TRBJ2-7,TRBV30
TGCGCCAGTTTCGGGAGGCTCGGGGACACTGAAGCTTTCTTT,CASFGRLGDTEAFF,NA,NA,TRBJ1-1,TRBV23-1
TGTGCCTGGAGTGTAAAGGCAGGGGGTGTAGGAGAGACCCAGTACTTC,CAWSVKAGGVGETQYF,TRBD1,NA,TRBJ2-5,TRBV30
TGCAGCGTGGTCGGGGAGGCTGGAAACACCATATATTTT,CSVVGEAGNTIYF,NA,NA,TRBJ1-3,TRBV29-1
TGTGCCAGTAGTATTTCATATGCCGACAATTACGAGCAGTACTTC,CASSISYADNYEQYF,NA,NA,TRBJ2-7,TRBV19
TGTGCCAGCAGCTTAGGGACAGGGGTTTGGACTGAAGCTTTCTTT,CASSLGTGVWTEAFF,TRBD1,once,TRBJ1-1,TRBV7-9
TGTGCCAGCAGCAGACAGGGCGATGACGAGCAGTACTTC,CASSRQGDDEQYF,TRBD1,NA,TRBJ2-7,TRBV11-1
TGTGCCAGCAGTGAGAGCCTGGAGGGGGAAGCTTTCTTT,CASSESLEGEAFF,NA,NA,TRBJ1-1,TRBV2
TGTGCCAGCTCACCCCGACGACTTTCTAGCACAGATACGCAGTATTTT,CASSPRRLSSTDTQYF,NA,NA,TRBJ2-3,TRBV18
TGTGCCAGTAGTACAACAGGGTTGAACACTGAAGCTTTCTTT,CASSTTGLNTEAFF,NA,NA,TRBJ1-1,TRBV19
TGTGCCAGCAGCCAAGATTCTTGGACAGGCGGTGGCTACACCTTC,CASSQDSWTGGGYTF,TRBD1,once,TRBJ1-2,TRBV4-2
TGTGCCAGCAGCGTAGGACTAGCGGGAGTAGATACGCAGTATTTT,CASSVGLAGVDTQYF,TRBD2,NA,TRBJ2-3,TRBV9
TGTGCCAGCAGCGTACAGGGATCTGGAAACACCATATATTTT,CASSVQGSGNTIYF,NA,NA,TRBJ1-3,TRBV13
TGCGCCAGCAGCCCAGGGGCAACAGGGGGTGGAAACTATGGCTACACCTTC,CASSPGATGGGNYGYTF,TRBD1,once,TRBJ1-2,TRBV5-1
TGTGCCAGCAGTGGACAGGTGGATGAACCCCAGCATTTT,CASSGQVDEPQHF,TRBD1,NA,TRBJ1-5,TRBV7-9
TGTGCCAGCAGGGTTAGCGGGACCGCGGGCTACGAGCAGTACTTC,CASRVSGTAGYEQYF,TRBD2,NA,TRBJ2-7,TRBV25-1
TGTGCCACCAGCAGAGATCTCGCCAGCTATGGCTACACCTTC,CATSRDLASYGYTF,NA,NA,TRBJ1-2,TRBV15